This TCR beta chain derives from a study of siplizumab effects on memory and regulatory T cells. Repertoires were generated with immunoSEQ multiplex PCR, while TCRdb's copy carries only in-frame clones and drops some. The sample has tens of thousands of clones, just over 95% seen once. CDR1 MNHEY and CDR2 SVGAGI come from the germline V gene. This CDR3 spans 14 amino acids. A few donor pairs also had unstimulated CD4+ and CD8+ naive and memory subsets sequenced. Concerning this clone itself: Its antigen is unidentified. The junction differs from germline at one of its ends, possibly a read error.

Study-level findings and limits: The Treg-derived share of mappable alloreactive CD4+ clones averaged about 69% with siplizumab and 26.9% in controls.

The sequencing input was naive CD8+ T cells sorted from blood. The receptor was isolated from a human donor in good health. V is TRBV6-5 and J is TRBJ2-7; D remains ambiguous. The CDR3 spells CASSYSIYSHEQYF. CDR3 sequence (DNA): TGTGCCAGCAGTTACTCGATCTACTCCCACGAGCAGTACTTC.